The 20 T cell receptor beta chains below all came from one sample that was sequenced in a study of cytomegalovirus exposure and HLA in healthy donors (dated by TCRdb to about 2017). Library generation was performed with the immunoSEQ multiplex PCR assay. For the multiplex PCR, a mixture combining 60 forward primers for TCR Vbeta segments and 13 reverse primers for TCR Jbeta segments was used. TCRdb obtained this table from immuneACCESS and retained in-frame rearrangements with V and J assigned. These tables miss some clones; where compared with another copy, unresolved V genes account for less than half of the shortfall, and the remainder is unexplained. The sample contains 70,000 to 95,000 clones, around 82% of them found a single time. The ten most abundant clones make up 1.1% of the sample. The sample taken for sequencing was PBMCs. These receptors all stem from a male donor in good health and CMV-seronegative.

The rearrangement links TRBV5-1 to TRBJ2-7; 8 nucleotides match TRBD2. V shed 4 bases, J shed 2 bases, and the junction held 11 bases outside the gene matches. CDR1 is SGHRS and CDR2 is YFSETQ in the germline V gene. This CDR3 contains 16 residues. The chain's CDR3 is CASSRQRRGDTYEQYF. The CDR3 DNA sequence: TGCGCCAGCAGCCGACAGAGGCGGGGGGACACCTACGAGCAGTACTTC.

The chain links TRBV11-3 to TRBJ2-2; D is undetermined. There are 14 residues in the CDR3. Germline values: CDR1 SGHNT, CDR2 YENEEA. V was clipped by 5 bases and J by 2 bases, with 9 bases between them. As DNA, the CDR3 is TGTGCCAGCAGCCACCAGGCCAACACCGGGGAGCTGTTTTTT. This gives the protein CASSHQANTGELFF.

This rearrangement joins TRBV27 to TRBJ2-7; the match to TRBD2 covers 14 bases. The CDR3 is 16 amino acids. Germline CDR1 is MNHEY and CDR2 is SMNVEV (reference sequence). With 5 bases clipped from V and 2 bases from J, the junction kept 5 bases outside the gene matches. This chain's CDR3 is CASSPPTSGRAYEQYF. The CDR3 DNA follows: TGTGCCAGCAGTCCACCGACTAGCGGGAGGGCCTACGAGCAGTACTTC.

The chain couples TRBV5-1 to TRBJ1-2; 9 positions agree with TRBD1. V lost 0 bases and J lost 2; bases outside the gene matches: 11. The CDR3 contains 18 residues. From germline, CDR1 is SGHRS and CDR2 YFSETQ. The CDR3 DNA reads TGCGCCAGCAGCTTGGGAAGACCGGGACAGGGATTAAACTATGGCTACACCTTC. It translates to CASSLGRPGQGLNYGYTF.

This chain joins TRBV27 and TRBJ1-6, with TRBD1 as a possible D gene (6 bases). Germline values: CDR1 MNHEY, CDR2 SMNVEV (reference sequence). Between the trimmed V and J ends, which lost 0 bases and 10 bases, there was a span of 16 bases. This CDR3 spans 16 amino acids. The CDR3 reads CASSLSTTGRRSPLHF. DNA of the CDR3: TGTGCCAGCAGTTTATCCACCACAGGGCGGAGGTCACCCCTCCACTTT.

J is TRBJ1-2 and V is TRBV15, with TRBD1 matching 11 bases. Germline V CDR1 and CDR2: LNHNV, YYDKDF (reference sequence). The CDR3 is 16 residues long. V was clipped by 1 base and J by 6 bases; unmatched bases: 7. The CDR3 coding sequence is TGTGCCACCAGCAGAGGTTGGGGACAGGGGGGTGATGGCTACACCTTC. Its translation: CATSRGWGQGGDGYTF. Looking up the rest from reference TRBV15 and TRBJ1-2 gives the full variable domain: DAMVIQNPRYQVTQFGKPVTLSCSQTLNHNVMYWYQQKSSQAPKLLFHYYDKDFNNEADTPDNFQSRRPNTSFCFLDIRSPGLGDTAMYLCATSRGWGQGGDGYTFGSGTRLTVV.

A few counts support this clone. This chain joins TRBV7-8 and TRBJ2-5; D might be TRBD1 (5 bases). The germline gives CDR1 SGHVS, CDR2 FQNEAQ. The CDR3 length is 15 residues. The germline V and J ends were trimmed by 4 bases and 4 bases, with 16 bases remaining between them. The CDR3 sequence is CASSYPFRARETQYF. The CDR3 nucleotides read TGTGCCAGCAGCTACCCGTTCAGGGCACGAGAGACCCAGTACTTC.

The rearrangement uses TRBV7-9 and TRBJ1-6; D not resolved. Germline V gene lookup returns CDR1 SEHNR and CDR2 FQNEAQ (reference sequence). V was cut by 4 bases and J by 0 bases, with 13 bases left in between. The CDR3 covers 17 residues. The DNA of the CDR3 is TGTGCCAGCAGCTCCAACCCCGGGAGCTCCTATAATTCACCCCTCCACTTT. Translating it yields CASSSNPGSSYNSPLHF.

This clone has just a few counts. The DNA of the CDR3 is TGCGCCAGCAGCTTGGTCGCTAGCGGACTCTCCTACGAGCAGTACTTC. This codes for CASSLVASGLSYEQYF. V usage is TRBV5-1 and J usage is TRBJ2-7; 7 bases align to TRBD2. Germline V gives CDR1 SGHRS, CDR2 YFSETQ. J lost 0 bases, V lost 0 bases, and 6 bases had no gene match. The CDR3 is 16 amino acids.

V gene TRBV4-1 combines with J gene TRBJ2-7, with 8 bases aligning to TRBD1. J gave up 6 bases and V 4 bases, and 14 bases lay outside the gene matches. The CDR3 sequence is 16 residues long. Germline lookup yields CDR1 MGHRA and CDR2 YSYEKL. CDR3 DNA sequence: TGCGCCAGCAGCCTCTATAGGACAGGGTCGGTTGTCGAGCAGTACTTC. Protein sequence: CASSLYRTGSVVEQYF.

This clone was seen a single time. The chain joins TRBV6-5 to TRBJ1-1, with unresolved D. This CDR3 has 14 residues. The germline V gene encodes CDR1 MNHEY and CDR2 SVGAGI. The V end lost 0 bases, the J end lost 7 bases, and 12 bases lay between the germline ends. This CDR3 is CASSYSLLPGEAFF. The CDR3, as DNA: TGTGCCAGCAGTTACTCTCTTCTACCCGGTGAAGCTTTCTTT.

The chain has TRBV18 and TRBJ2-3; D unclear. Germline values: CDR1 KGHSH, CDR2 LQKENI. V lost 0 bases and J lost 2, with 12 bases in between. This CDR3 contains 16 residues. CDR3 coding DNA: TGTGCCAGCTCACCACCATCCCCAATTTCCACAGATACGCAGTATTTT. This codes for CASSPPSPISTDTQYF.

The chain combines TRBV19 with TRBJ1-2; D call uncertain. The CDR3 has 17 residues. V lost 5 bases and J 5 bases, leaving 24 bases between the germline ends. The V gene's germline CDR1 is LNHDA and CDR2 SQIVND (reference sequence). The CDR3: CASSFIPSGGLGYGYTF. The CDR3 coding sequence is TGTGCCAGTAGTTTTATACCGAGCGGCGGGCTGGGATATGGCTACACCTTC.

CDR3 in DNA: TGCGCCAGCAGCTTGGAATCGAGGGTTGGAGATGAAAAACTGTTTTTT. This sequence encodes CASSLESRVGDEKLFF. This chain uses TRBV5-1 with TRBJ1-4; D not certain. This CDR3 is built from 16 residues. V was pared by 0 bases and J by 6 bases, with 15 bases between. Per germline, CDR1 SGHRS and CDR2 YFSETQ.

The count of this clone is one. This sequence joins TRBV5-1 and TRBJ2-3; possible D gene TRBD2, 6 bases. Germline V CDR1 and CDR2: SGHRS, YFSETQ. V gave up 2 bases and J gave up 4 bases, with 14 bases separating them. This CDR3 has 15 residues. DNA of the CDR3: TGCGCCAGCAGCTTAGTGACTAGGTCATCAGATACGCAGTATTTT. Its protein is CASSLVTRSSDTQYF.

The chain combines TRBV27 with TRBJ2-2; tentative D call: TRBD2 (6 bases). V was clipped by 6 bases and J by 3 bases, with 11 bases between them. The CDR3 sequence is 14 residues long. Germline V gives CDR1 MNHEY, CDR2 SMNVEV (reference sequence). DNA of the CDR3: TGTGCCAGCAGCCCGACTAGTTACACCGGGGAGCTGTTTTTT. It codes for CASSPTSYTGELFF.

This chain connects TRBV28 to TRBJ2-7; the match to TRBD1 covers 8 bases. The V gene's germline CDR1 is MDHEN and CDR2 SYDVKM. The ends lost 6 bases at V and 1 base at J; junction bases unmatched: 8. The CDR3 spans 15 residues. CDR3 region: CASRTDRGASYEQYF. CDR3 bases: TGTGCCAGCAGAACTGACAGGGGAGCGTCCTACGAGCAGTACTTC.

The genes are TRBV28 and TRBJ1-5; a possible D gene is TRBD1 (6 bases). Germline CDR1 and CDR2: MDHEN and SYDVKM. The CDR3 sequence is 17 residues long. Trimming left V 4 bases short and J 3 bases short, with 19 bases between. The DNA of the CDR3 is TGTGCCAGCAGTTCCCAACCCGGACAGTGGGACAATCAGCCCCAGCATTTT. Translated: CASSSQPGQWDNQPQHF.

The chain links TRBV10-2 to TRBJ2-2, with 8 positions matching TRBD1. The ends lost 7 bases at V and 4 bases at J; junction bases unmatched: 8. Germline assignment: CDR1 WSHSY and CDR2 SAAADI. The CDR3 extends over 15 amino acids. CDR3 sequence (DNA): TGCGCCAGCACCCAGGACAGGGTTAGCACCGGGGAGCTGTTTTTT. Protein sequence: CASTQDRVSTGELFF.

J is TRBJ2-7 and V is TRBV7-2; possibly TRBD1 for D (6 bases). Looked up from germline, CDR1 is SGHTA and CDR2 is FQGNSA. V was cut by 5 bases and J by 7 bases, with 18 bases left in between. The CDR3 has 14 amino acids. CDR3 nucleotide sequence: TGTGCCAGCAGCCAACGGGTACAGGGTCGGGAGCAGTACTTC. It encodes CASSQRVQGREQYF.